The sequence of this TCR beta chain was determined in a study of shared clonotypes between healthy human individuals. Findings of the study overall: Sampling included only blood; tissue repertoires likely differ. Larger estimated richness was generally recorded for naive subsets relative to memory subsets.

Every one of the donors was a Caucasian adult that lived in Nashville, Tennessee. Partitioning of CD4+ cells yielded a CD45RA+ naive subset and a CD45RA-negative memory subset. A note on this clone: Its cognate antigen is unknown.

The data were produced by immunoSEQ multiplex PCR, yet TCRdb's version contains in-frame clones alone and is incomplete. The table includes approximately 2,000,000 clones, less than 95% detected once. This sequence originates from a young man in good health. Some clones in this sample may be carry-over from other donors' samples. The sequenced sample consisted of naive CD4+ T cells from PBMCs. Specified subset: CD45RA+ positively selected.

The CDR3 reads CASRSTREPTYNEQFF. CDR3 sequence (DNA): TGTGCCAGTAGATCGACGCGGGAGCCAACCTACAATGAGCAGTTCTTC. J is TRBJ2-1 and V is TRBV19; 7 bases line up with TRBD2. Germline assignment: CDR1 LNHDA and CDR2 SQIVND (reference sequence). V lost 6 bases, J lost 2 bases, and 10 bases stayed unmatched. The CDR3 has 16 amino acids.